A single sample gave rise to the 14 T cell receptor beta chains below, sequenced in a study of Graves' ophthalmopathy and Graves' hyperthyroidism. Amplification targeted the TCR beta CDR3 regions, with RNA transcripts as the source material. Following a first-round RT-PCR that used HTBI primers, a second-round multiplex PCR was carried out. Via MiXCR, TCRdb re-called the multiplex PCR reads, giving one row per CDR3 protein. The table records roughly 600,000 distinct CDR3 sequences, about 40% of them present only once. Sample: peripheral blood or thyroid tissue (not recorded which). Receptor source: an adult man with Graves' hyperthyroidism.

The sample holds many counts of this clonotype. This chain connects TRBV10-3 to TRBJ1-2; tentative D call: TRBD1 (5 bases). This CDR3 spans 13 amino acids. V was clipped by 6 bases and J by 6 bases, with 14 bases between them. Germline assignment: CDR1 ENHRY and CDR2 SYGVKD. The chain's CDR3 is CAIRMGVGDGYTF. DNA for the CDR3: TGTGCCATCAGGATGGGGGTAGGAGATGGCTACACCTTC.

In this sample, this clonotype turned up many times. V is TRBV6-5 and J is TRBJ1-2, with D unclear. The CDR3 sequence is 13 residues long. The ends were cut back, 5 bases at V and 3 bases at J, with 10 bases in the middle. The V gene's germline CDR1 is MNHEY and CDR2 SVGAGI. CDR3 region: CASSRNLDYGYTF. Here the CDR3 DNA reads TGTGCCAGCAGTCGCAATCTGGACTATGGCTACACCTTC.

The genes are TRBV14 and TRBJ1-2; TRBD1 agrees at 9 bases. This CDR3 contains 15 residues. Germline V gene lookup returns CDR1 SGHDN and CDR2 FVKESK. After removal of 3 bases from V and 4 bases from J, the junction contained 6 bases not matched to a gene. CDR3 region: CASSQDQTGGYGYTF. The CDR3 nucleotides are TGTGCCAGCAGCCAGGACCAGACAGGGGGCTATGGCTACACCTTC. The variable domain in full, with the rest retrieved from reference TRBV14 and TRBJ1-2, is EAGVTQFPSHSVIEKGQTVTLRCDPISGHDNLYWYRRVMGKEIKFLLHFVKESKQDESGMPNNRFLAERTGGTYSTLKVQPAELEDSGVYFCASSQDQTGGYGYTFGSGTRLTVV.

On this clonotype: A read error may explain this, as a much larger clone is one base away. The gene calls are TRBV7-2 and TRBJ1-2, with 9 bases matching TRBD1. J gave up 4 bases and V 7 bases, and 10 bases lay outside the gene matches. CDR3 length: 15 residues. Germline CDR1 reads SGHTA; CDR2 reads FQGNSA. DNA of the CDR3: TGTGCCAGCAACACCTACAGGGGGCGCCGCTATGGCTACACCTTC. Residues: CASNTYRGRRYGYTF.

The chain combines TRBV7-9 with TRBJ1-1; the D is unclear. The ends were cut back, 7 bases at V and 8 bases at J, with 14 bases in the middle. This CDR3 is 12 amino acids long. Germline V gives CDR1 SEHNR, CDR2 FQNEAQ (reference sequence). The CDR3 region is CASIPVSREAFF. The CDR3 DNA reads TGTGCCAGCATTCCCGTTAGCAGGGAAGCTTTCTTT.

This clonotype was seen a handful of times. The chain is built from TRBV7-2 and TRBJ2-5; no reliable D call. V lost 5 bases, J lost 2 bases, and 15 bases lay in between. The CDR3 is 15 amino acids. Germline V gene data show CDR1 as SGHTA and CDR2 as FQGNSA. The DNA of the CDR3 is TGTGCCAGCAGCCAAGTTGATCGAGGACAAGAGACCCAGTACTTC. Encoded protein: CASSQVDRGQETQYF.

In its sample, this clonotype was seen a few times. The chain recombines TRBV20-1 with TRBJ2-3, with D possibly TRBD2 on 5 matching bases. CDR3 size: 11 residues. The ends were cut back, 8 bases at V and 6 bases at J, with 12 bases in the middle. CDR1 DFQATT and CDR2 SNEGSKA come from the germline V gene (reference sequence). DNA for the CDR3: TGCAGTCCAACACGAGGGGATACGCAGTATTTT. Protein: CSPTRGDTQYF.

V gene TRBV7-9 combines with J gene TRBJ1-5; perhaps TRBD1 as D (6 bases). Per germline, CDR1 SEHNR and CDR2 FQNEAQ (reference sequence). This CDR3 comprises 15 residues. Trimming cost V 1 base and J 6 bases, with 13 bases left between them. In nucleotides, the CDR3 is TGTGCCAGCAGCTTAGTGGGGGCTCCGCGTCAGCCCCAGCATTTT. It is translated as CASSLVGAPRQPQHF. Complete variable domain (other parts from reference TRBV7-9 and TRBJ1-5): DTGVSQNPRHKITKRGQNVTFRCDPISEHNRLYWYRQTLGQGPEFLTYFQNEAQLEKSRLLSDRFSAERPKGSFSTLEIQRTEQGDSAMYLCASSLVGAPRQPQHFGDGTRLSIL.

This clonotype was observed at least ten times. The V call is TRBV24-1, the J call TRBJ2-2; a weak D match, TRBD2 (6 bases). CDR1 and CDR2 from the germline V gene are KGHDR and SFDVKD. Trimming pared 3 bases from V and 0 bases from J, leaving 10 bases between. There are 16 residues in the CDR3. The CDR3 sequence is CATSDAGPSNTGELFF. CDR3 coding DNA: TGTGCCACCAGTGATGCGGGACCCTCGAACACCGGGGAGCTGTTTTTT.

This clonotype came up a few times. A read error may explain this, as a much larger clone is one base away. This chain uses TRBV10-3 with TRBJ1-5; no clear D. Germline CDR1 reads ENHRY; CDR2 reads SYGVKD. The CDR3 contains 13 residues. V lost 8 bases to trimming and J lost 0 bases, with 8 bases between them. This CDR3 is CAIGEGSNQPQHF. CDR3 DNA: TGTGCCATCGGAGAGGGTAGCAATCAGCCCCAGCATTTT.

The genes are TRBV2 and TRBJ2-5, with D tentatively TRBD1 (6 bases). The J call could be wrong; TRBJ2-4 is a better fit for the DNA end. Germline CDR1 SNHLY, CDR2 FYNNEI. The CDR3 is 16 amino acids. CDR3 sequence reads: CASSGDIREAKNIQYF. CDR3 bases: TGTGCCAGCAGTGGGGACATTCGCGAAGCCAAAAACATTCAGTACTTC.

This clonotype came up many times. V is TRBV29-1 and J is TRBJ1-5; perhaps TRBD1 as D (5 bases). CDR1 is SQVTM, CDR2 ANQGSEA, per germline. The CDR3 loop spans 12 amino acids. The V end lost 4 bases, the J end lost 3 bases, and 7 bases lay between the germline ends. The CDR3 loop reads CSVAGSNQPQHF. CDR3 DNA: TGCAGCGTTGCAGGGTCCAATCAGCCCCAGCATTTT.

The rearrangement joins TRBV20-1 to TRBJ2-5, with D perhaps given as TRBD1 or TRBD2 (5 bases each). Trimming took 5 bases from V and 3 from J, leaving 13 bases between them. Germline loops: CDR1 DFQATT, CDR2 SNEGSKA (reference sequence). CDR3 length: 13 amino acids. CDR3 nucleotide sequence: TGCAGTGCTTACCGGGACGGAAAAGAGACCCAGTACTTC. This codes for CSAYRDGKETQYF.

In the case of this clonotype: A read error may be the cause here, since a much bigger clone is one base away. The chain uses TRBV11-2 and TRBJ2-7, with D perhaps matching TRBD1 (5 bases). The CDR3 is made up of 15 amino acids. Germline V gene data show CDR1 as SGHAT and CDR2 as FQNNGV. The CDR3 protein is CASGLGPGPTYEQYF. CDR3 DNA: TGTGCCAGCGGCTTAGGGCCAGGGCCTACCTACGAGCAGTACTTC.